What follows are 20 T cell receptor beta chains derived from one specimen sequenced in a study of cytomegalovirus exposure and HLA in healthy donors. Researchers ran the PCR with 60 Vbeta and 13 Jbeta primers. Here immunoSEQ multiplex PCR was the method, and the copy in TCRdb shows in-frame clones only, minus some. The table includes some 170,000 clones, about two thirds detected once. Sequenced sample: PBMCs. These receptors were obtained from a human donor in good health.

The chain is built from TRBV5-1 and TRBJ2-3; 10 bases match TRBD2. The CDR3 covers 16 residues. CDR1 SGHRS and CDR2 YFSETQ come from the germline V gene. Unmatched junction bases numbered 11, after V lost 3 bases and J lost 7 bases. This CDR3 reads CASSSISGGGTNTQYF. CDR3 DNA: TGCGCCAGCAGCTCCATCAGCGGGGGGGGCACGAATACGCAGTATTTT.

The chain employs TRBV7-2 and TRBJ1-1; D call uncertain. CDR1 SGHTA and CDR2 FQGNSA come from the germline V gene. Trimming took 1 base from V and 4 from J, leaving 10 bases between them. The length of the CDR3 is 14 residues. The CDR3 here is CASSLEGGGTEAFF. The CDR3, as DNA: TGTGCCAGCAGCTTAGAAGGCGGTGGCACTGAAGCTTTCTTT.

The table lists this clone with a few counts. The V call is TRBV2, the J call TRBJ2-7; 7 bases line up with TRBD1. Looked up from germline, CDR1 is SNHLY and CDR2 is FYNNEI. The CDR3 extends over 14 amino acids. Unmatched junction bases numbered 9, after V lost 6 bases and J lost 4 bases. The CDR3 sequence: CASRQGKGDYEQYF. CDR3 DNA: TGTGCCAGCAGACAGGGGAAGGGGGATTACGAGCAGTACTTC.

The V gene is TRBV4-1, the J gene TRBJ1-2, with 7 bases matching TRBD1. Germline assignment: CDR1 MGHRA and CDR2 YSYEKL. The CDR3 runs 15 residues. Losses at the gene ends were 6 bases for V and 0 bases for J; bases not matched to a gene: 7. CDR3 sequence: CASRFDRATNYGYTF. The CDR3, as DNA: TGCGCCAGCAGATTCGACAGGGCCACTAACTATGGCTACACCTTC.

V gene TRBV7-3 combines with J gene TRBJ1-1, with 7 bases identical to TRBD1. CDR1 is SGHTA, CDR2 FQGTGA, per germline. CDR3 length equals 17 residues. Trimming cost V 2 bases and J 1 base; bases outside gene matches: 10. The DNA for the CDR3 is TGTGCCAGCAGCTTAGTCTCCACAGGGGCGGGGAACACTGAAGCTTTCTTT. This encodes CASSLVSTGAGNTEAFF.

This clone was found once. This chain connects TRBV5-6 to TRBJ2-7; 7 bases are a match to TRBD2. This CDR3 region has 16 residues. V shed 3 bases, J shed 0 bases, and the junction held 9 bases outside the gene matches. The V gene's germline CDR1 is SGHDT and CDR2 YYEEEE. The CDR3 coding sequence is TGTGCCAGCAGCTCTGGGGGGGGAGCAGTCTCCTACGAGCAGTACTTC. This translates into CASSSGGGAVSYEQYF.

The J gene is TRBJ2-7, the V gene TRBV7-9; D is unclear. Trimming removed 2 bases at V and 5 bases at J, with 7 bases between. Germline V gene sequence: CDR1 SEHNR, CDR2 FQNEAQ (reference sequence). The CDR3 has 12 residues. The CDR3 DNA reads as TGTGCCAGCAGCTTATGGGCAGACGAGCAGTACTTC. Protein: CASSLWADEQYF.

The rearrangement joins TRBV21-1 to TRBJ2-7; the D call in the table, TRBD1, was not verified against the DNA. TRBV21-1 is a documented pseudogene. This CDR3 spans 17 amino acids. As DNA, the CDR3 is TGTGCCAGCAGCAATTTCCTTATAACAGGGGCGGACTACGAGCAGTACTTC. Translating gives CASSNFLITGADYEQYF.

The chain joins TRBV19 to TRBJ1-4; 7 bases map to TRBD1. There are 17 residues in the CDR3. CDR1 LNHDA and CDR2 SQIVND come from the germline V gene (reference sequence). The V gene end was trimmed by 3 bases and the J gene end by 7 bases; junction bases not matched to a gene: 14. DNA for the CDR3: TGTGCCAGTAGTATTTTGGGTCTTGGACAGGAGAGTGAAAAACTGTTTTTT. Amino acids: CASSILGLGQESEKLFF.

This chain uses TRBV5-4 with TRBJ2-7, with 9 bases fitting TRBD1. CDR3 length: 15 residues. J gave up 0 bases and V 4 bases, and 5 bases lay outside the gene matches. Germline V CDR1 and CDR2: SGHNT, YYREEE (reference sequence). The CDR3 spells CASSKTGGISYEQYF. The CDR3 DNA reads as TGTGCCAGCAGCAAGACAGGGGGAATCTCCTACGAGCAGTACTTC.

The chain couples TRBV11-1 to TRBJ2-3; D unclear. Germline CDR1 SGHAT, CDR2 FQDESV (reference sequence). Trimming stripped 1 base from V and 6 bases from J, with 20 bases between. The CDR3 runs to 17 residues. The CDR3 spells CASSLGVAGYKRDTQYF. CDR3 nucleotide sequence: TGTGCCAGCAGCTTAGGGGTAGCCGGGTATAAAAGGGATACGCAGTATTTT.

DNA for the CDR3: TGTGCCTGGCAACAAGACAGTGCCTATGGCTACACCTTC. Translated, it gives CAWQQDSAYGYTF. J is TRBJ1-2 and V is TRBV30; D is possibly TRBD1 (5 bases). CDR3 size: 13 residues. Trimming stripped 5 bases from V and 4 bases from J, with 14 bases between. Germline V gene sequence: CDR1 GTSNPN, CDR2 SVGIG (reference sequence).

The V gene is TRBV19, the J gene TRBJ2-1; TRBD2 matches at 9 bases. J was trimmed by 6 bases and V by 10 bases; bases with no gene match: 13. This CDR3 spans 15 amino acids. Germline-derived CDR1 and CDR2 are LNHDA and SQIVND (reference sequence). The CDR3 DNA reads as TGTGCCACTCAACCCGGGACTAGCTTCGGCAATGAGCAGTTCTTC. It translates to CATQPGTSFGNEQFF.

The chain is built from TRBV5-1 and TRBJ1-1; 12 bases fit TRBD1. The trim removed 3 bases at V and 1 base at J, leaving 10 bases unmatched. This CDR3 is built from 18 residues. CDR1 is SGHRS, CDR2 YFSETQ, per germline. CDR3 protein: CASSSSGQGAPSNTEAFF. CDR3 nucleotide sequence: TGCGCCAGCAGCTCCTCGGGACAGGGGGCTCCCTCGAACACTGAAGCTTTCTTT.

The V gene is TRBV7-3, the J gene TRBJ2-5; a weak D match, TRBD1 (6 bases). The length of the CDR3 is 13 residues. With 3 bases removed from V and 3 bases from J, the gap between germline ends came to 8 bases. Germline values: CDR1 SGHTA, CDR2 FQGTGA. CDR3: CASSFAGEETQYF. In DNA form, the CDR3 reads TGTGCCAGCAGCTTTGCAGGGGAAGAGACCCAGTACTTC.

This chain connects TRBV11-2 to TRBJ1-1; 10 positions agree with TRBD1. Germline V gives CDR1 SGHAT, CDR2 FQNNGV. The CDR3 runs 16 residues. V trimming: 5 bases; J trimming: 7 bases; junction bases outside the gene matches: 13. CDR3 sequence: CASSPSGTGVFSEAFF. Here the CDR3 DNA reads TGTGCCAGCAGCCCTTCTGGGACAGGGGTGTTCAGTGAAGCTTTCTTT.

This clone was seen a few times. CDR3 protein: CASSTDNTDTQYF. DNA of the CDR3: TGTGCCAGCAGCACGGACAACACAGATACGCAGTATTTT. The chain carries TRBV2 and TRBJ2-3, with a tentative D call TRBD1 (5 bases). V was trimmed by 6 bases and J by 2 bases, leaving 9 bases between them. Per the germline V gene, CDR1 is SNHLY and CDR2 is FYNNEI. The length of the CDR3 is 13 residues.

The chain links TRBV10-3 to TRBJ2-3; possible D gene TRBD2, 6 bases. This CDR3 is 13 amino acids long. Germline-derived CDR1 and CDR2 are ENHRY and SYGVKD. Trimming took off 7 bases at V and 6 bases at J, with 14 bases between the two ends. DNA of the CDR3: TGTGCCATCACGGCGCGGGGTGCTGATACGCAGTATTTT. Translating gives CAITARGADTQYF.

The rearrangement uses TRBV4-1 and TRBJ1-4; 9 nucleotides line up with TRBD1. Unmatched junction bases numbered 4, after V lost 1 base and J lost 4 bases. Germline V lookup: CDR1 MGHRA, CDR2 YSYEKL. This CDR3 is 16 amino acids long. CDR3 sequence reads: CASSQGTGASNEKLFF. The CDR3 nucleotides read TGCGCCAGCAGCCAAGGGACAGGGGCAAGTAATGAAAAACTGTTTTTT.

This CDR3 reads CASSFGTDYEQYF. The CDR3 coding sequence is TGTGCCAGCAGTTTTGGGACAGACTACGAGCAGTACTTC. V usage is TRBV27 and J usage is TRBJ2-7; TRBD1 matches 7 bases. In germline, CDR1 is MNHEY, CDR2 SMNVEV (reference sequence). The V segment lost 3 bases and the J segment 3 bases; nucleotides outside the gene matches: 2. This CDR3 contains 13 residues.